The 22 T cell receptor beta chains listed next were all sequenced from one sample in a study of T cell changes during pregnancy in multiple sclerosis. Some clones are missing from TCRdb's copy, which holds only in-frame ones; the method was immunoSEQ multiplex PCR. The sample carries approximately 110,000 clones, roughly 90% recorded once. This material consisted of peripheral blood, taken after pregnancy. All receptors come from a female donor with multiple sclerosis, enrolled in a pregnancy study.

The CDR3 loop reads CASSETQLSGANVLTF. For the CDR3, the DNA is TGTGCCAGCAGTGAAACCCAGTTGTCTGGGGCCAACGTCCTGACTTTC. The V gene is TRBV2, the J gene TRBJ2-6; D unresolved. Germline CDR1 reads SNHLY; CDR2 reads FYNNEI. Trimming stripped 2 bases from V and 1 base from J, with 9 bases between. This CDR3 contains 16 residues.

The chain employs TRBV5-6 and TRBJ2-5; 14 positions match TRBD2. This CDR3 comprises 15 residues. CDR1 and CDR2 (germline): SGHDT, YYEEEE. V dropped 0 bases and J dropped 7; count of bases not matched to a gene: 2. The CDR3 loop is CASSLEGTSGGTQYF. CDR3 DNA sequence: TGTGCCAGCAGCTTGGAGGGGACTAGCGGGGGGACCCAGTACTTC.

The J gene is TRBJ2-1, the V gene TRBV2; TRBD2 matches at 8 bases. Germline V lookup: CDR1 SNHLY, CDR2 FYNNEI. After removal of 0 bases from V and 2 bases from J, the junction contained 9 bases not matched to a gene. The CDR3 length is 18 residues. The CDR3 nucleotides read TGTGCCAGCAGTGAAGCACCGGGACTAGGATCCCCCTACAATGAGCAGTTCTTC. Protein sequence: CASSEAPGLGSPYNEQFF. The full variable domain, in which reference TRBV2 and TRBJ2-1 provide the parts outside the CDR3, is EPEVTQTPSHQVTQMGQEVILRCVPISNHLYFYWYRQILGQKVEFLVSFYNNEISEKSEIFDDQFSVERPDGSNFTLKIRSTKLEDSAMYFCASSEAPGLGSPYNEQFFGPGTRLTVL.

This clone was detected once. The chain combines TRBV7-2 with TRBJ1-2, with TRBD1 matching over 8 bases. CDR1 and CDR2 (germline): SGHTA, FQGNSA. The CDR3 has 13 amino acids. V lost 5 bases and J lost 5; bases outside the gene matches: 4. As DNA, the CDR3 is TGTGCCAGCAGCCAGAACAGGGGGTATGGCTACACCTTC. It yields the protein CASSQNRGYGYTF.

This chain connects TRBV4-2 to TRBJ2-1; D is unclear. Between the trimmed V and J ends, which lost 0 bases and 6 bases, there was a span of 6 bases. In germline, CDR1 is LGHNA, CDR2 YNFKEQ. The CDR3 spans 13 residues. The chain's CDR3 is CASSQDSINEQFF. CDR3 bases: TGTGCCAGCAGCCAAGATTCTATCAATGAGCAGTTCTTC.

J is TRBJ1-2 and V is TRBV6-1, with 7 bases that match TRBD1. J was trimmed by 13 bases and V by 1 base; bases with no gene match: 15. The CDR3 has 15 residues. The germline CDR1 and CDR2 sequences are MNHNS and SASEGT. Here the CDR3 reads CASSEGSPGQPLGTF. CDR3 in DNA: TGTGCCAGCAGTGAAGGATCCCCGGGACAGCCTTTAGGCACCTTC.

There are a few counts of this clone. This chain connects TRBV11-2 to TRBJ2-5; 7 bases are a match to TRBD2. The J segment lost 7 bases and the V segment lost 3 bases, leaving 8 bases of the junction unmatched. The CDR3 sequence is 14 residues long. Germline V gene data show CDR1 as SGHAT and CDR2 as FQNNGV. CDR3 bases: TGTGCCAGCAGCTTTACCGCGGGGGTAGGGACCCAGTACTTC. The encoded protein is CASSFTAGVGTQYF.

This clone has just one count. V and J are TRBV18 and TRBJ1-5; D gene ambiguous. Trimming removed 3 bases at V and 0 bases at J, with 15 bases between. Germline V gene sequence: CDR1 KGHSH, CDR2 LQKENI. The CDR3 spans 17 residues. Written as DNA, the CDR3 is TGTGCCAGCTCACCTCTAGGCCCGGGAAATAGCAATCAGCCCCAGCATTTT. It is translated as CASSPLGPGNSNQPQHF.

The gene calls are TRBV9 and TRBJ1-6; possible D gene TRBD1, 5 bases. The CDR3 is made up of 13 amino acids. Germline values: CDR1 SGDLS, CDR2 YYNGEE. V lost 0 bases and J 13 bases, leaving 11 bases between the germline ends. CDR3 sequence (DNA): TGTGCCAGCAGCGTAGACGGGGGGGATCCCCTCCACTTT. Translated, it gives CASSVDGGDPLHF.

In its sample, this clone was seen a few times. J is TRBJ1-2 and V is TRBV10-1, with D perhaps matching TRBD1 (5 bases). Germline V gene data show CDR1 as WNHNN and CDR2 as SYGVQD (reference sequence). Trimming took 3 bases from V and 4 from J, leaving 12 bases between them. The CDR3 loop spans 14 amino acids. The CDR3 DNA sequence: TGCGCCAGCAGTGATGGGGCCAGTACCTATGGCTACACCTTC. It is translated as CASSDGASTYGYTF.

The chain employs TRBV7-8 and TRBJ1-5; tentative D call: TRBD1 (6 bases). V was trimmed by 1 base and J by 4 bases, leaving 14 bases between them. The CDR3 consists of 16 residues. CDR1 SGHVS and CDR2 FQNEAQ come from the germline V gene. The CDR3 region has the DNA TGTGCCAGCAGCTTAGGGGCAGGGGTGTTAAATCAGCCCCAGCATTTT. It is translated as CASSLGAGVLNQPQHF.

The CDR3 here is CASRSGGPSYNEQFF. CDR3 DNA sequence: TGTGCCAGCAGAAGCGGGGGGCCTTCCTACAATGAGCAGTTCTTC. The J gene is TRBJ2-1, the V gene TRBV5-4; 9 bases agree with TRBD2. The CDR3 is 15 amino acids. Germline assignment: CDR1 SGHNT and CDR2 YYREEE (reference sequence). The trim removed 5 bases at V and 1 base at J, leaving 4 bases unmatched.

This rearrangement joins TRBV10-3 to TRBJ1-6; no definite D call. V was clipped by 7 bases and J by 13 bases, with 8 bases between them. This CDR3 is built from 10 residues. The germline CDR1 and CDR2 sequences are ENHRY and SYGVKD. As DNA, the CDR3 is TGTGCCATCACAGTTAAGCCCCTCCACTTT. Protein: CAITVKPLHF.

The rearrangement joins TRBV7-9 to TRBJ2-5; 12 bases align to TRBD2. CDR1 is SEHNR, CDR2 FQNEAQ, per germline (reference sequence). The ends lost 5 bases at V and 4 bases at J; junction bases unmatched: 5. This CDR3 is built from 15 residues. CDR3 amino acids: CASSPRLAGVETQYF. The CDR3 nucleotides read TGTGCCAGCAGCCCTCGACTAGCGGGGGTAGAGACCCAGTACTTC.

The CDR3 nucleotides are TGTGCCAGCAGTGTAGAACACCGGGACAGGGGAAATTCACCCCTCCACTTT. It specifies CASSVEHRDRGNSPLHF. The chain employs TRBV6-1 and TRBJ1-6, with TRBD1 identical over 10 bases. Germline assignment: CDR1 MNHNS and CDR2 SASEGT. V was pared by 4 bases and J by 7 bases, with 10 bases of the junction left unmatched. This CDR3 region has 17 residues.

The chain recombines TRBV6-6 with TRBJ1-1; D remains unclear. The ends were cut back, 7 bases at V and 7 bases at J, with 13 bases in the middle. CDR1 and CDR2 from the germline V gene are MNHNY and SVGAGI (reference sequence). The CDR3 runs to 12 residues. The CDR3 DNA reads TGTGCCAGCAATCCCACCGAGGGTGAAGCTTTCTTT. Protein product: CASNPTEGEAFF.

This clone was observed once. The chain is built from TRBV10-1 and TRBJ1-1, with D uncertain. The germline V and J ends were trimmed by 0 bases and 0 bases, with 8 bases remaining between them. Looked up from germline, CDR1 is WNHNN and CDR2 is SYGVQD (reference sequence). CDR3 length: 15 residues. CDR3 DNA sequence: TGCGCCAGCAGTGAGTCACCGGGTATGAACACTGAAGCTTTCTTT. It is translated as CASSESPGMNTEAFF.

This clone was seen just once. V usage is TRBV9 and J usage is TRBJ1-6; 8 bases match TRBD1. The CDR3 runs 16 residues. Germline V gene sequence: CDR1 SGDLS, CDR2 YYNGEE. The trim removed 3 bases at V and 11 bases at J, leaving 13 bases unmatched. The CDR3 here is CASSARGGTGSTPLHF. CDR3 nucleotides: TGTGCCAGCAGCGCGCGAGGAGGGACAGGCTCGACACCCCTCCACTTT.

The V gene is TRBV5-1, the J gene TRBJ1-4; the D is unclear. CDR1 and CDR2 (germline): SGHRS, YFSETQ. With 0 bases removed from V and 0 bases from J, the gap between germline ends came to 18 bases. The CDR3 extends over 19 amino acids. This CDR3 reads CASSLDGKGWRATNEKLFF. In DNA form, the CDR3 reads TGCGCCAGCAGCTTGGATGGTAAAGGTTGGAGAGCAACTAATGAAAAACTGTTTTTT.

This clone has a single count. The rearrangement uses TRBV18 and TRBJ1-1, with D tentatively TRBD1 (5 bases). The V end lost 2 bases, the J end lost 7 bases, and 11 bases lay between the germline ends. Per germline, CDR1 KGHSH and CDR2 LQKENI. The CDR3 length is 13 residues. CDR3 DNA: TGTGCCAGCTCACCAGGGGCGCGGGGTGAAGCTTTCTTT. It codes for CASSPGARGEAFF.

The J gene is TRBJ2-1, the V gene TRBV9, with 12 bases identical to TRBD2. The germline V gene encodes CDR1 SGDLS and CDR2 YYNGEE. The length of the CDR3 is 14 residues. The V and J ends lost 2 bases and 12 bases, in that order; junction bases with no gene match: 6. CDR3 nucleotides: TGTGCCAGCAGCGTGACTAGCGGGGGCCTCGGGCAGTTCTTC. Its translation: CASSVTSGGLGQFF.

The chain recombines TRBV7-8 with TRBJ2-5, with 8 nucleotides matching TRBD2. V lost 1 base, J lost 2 bases, and 9 bases stayed unmatched. There are 17 residues in the CDR3. CDR1 is SGHVS, CDR2 FQNEAQ, per germline. The CDR3 nucleotides read TGTGCCAGCAGCTTAGGTTTTAGCGGGGCCATACAAGAGACCCAGTACTTC. Protein product: CASSLGFSGAIQETQYF.